This T cell receptor beta chain was captured in a study of blood T cells in healthy people across ages. A note on this clonotype: Its matching antigen is unknown. An end of the junction differs from the germline gene, which may be a read error.

Using a J-beta primer mix together with a sample-barcoded 5' primer, a second PCR was run for about 6 to 11 cycles. Template switching added a 12-random-nucleotide identifier to every cDNA molecule. Via MiXCR, TCRdb re-called the 5' RACE reads, giving one row per CDR3 protein. The repertoire holds roughly 1,500,000 distinct CDR3 sequences, with about 32% as singletons. Whole-study findings and limits: A roughly linear age-dependent decrease characterized TCR beta diversity per million T cells.

The CDR3 totals 12 residues. The V gene's germline CDR1 is SEHNR and CDR2 FQNEAQ (reference sequence). Per sample, extraction of total RNA gave at least 5 micrograms in every case. Sequenced: blood. This chain uses TRBV7-9 with TRBJ2-7; TRBD2 is a possible D gene (5 bases). This receptor was obtained from a woman in her twenties or thirties in good health. CDR3 loop: CASSIAIYEQYF. The CDR3 bases are TGTGCCAGCAGCATAGCGATCTACGAGCAGTACTTC.